A single sample is the source of the 31 T cell receptor beta chains below, sequenced in a study of identifying expanded T cells in peripheral blood (dated by TCRdb to between 2017 and 2020). Library prep was done by the immunoSEQ multiplex PCR assay. Sourced from immuneACCESS, this table was stored by TCRdb with only in-frame sequences that have V and J called. A share of the clones is absent; for the studies checked, an unresolved V gene accounts for under half, and the remainder has no known explanation. This sample lists about 78,000 clones; just under 85% were detected once. The ten largest clones take up under 20% of the sample. What was sequenced was blood. The receptors stem from a person between 18 and 69 years old in good health.

The CDR3: CASSFTGEAYNEQFF. The CDR3 region has the DNA TGTGCCAGCAGCTTTACAGGGGAAGCCTACAATGAGCAGTTCTTC. This rearrangement joins TRBV6-5 to TRBJ2-1; 7 nucleotides agree with TRBD1. The CDR3 loop spans 15 amino acids. Losses at the gene ends were 6 bases for V and 2 bases for J; bases not matched to a gene: 7. CDR1 and CDR2 (germline): MNHEY, SVGAGI.

This chain connects TRBV4-1 to TRBJ2-2; D possibly matches TRBD1 or TRBD2 (5 bases each). CDR3 length: 14 amino acids. The germline V and J ends were trimmed by 1 base and 3 bases, with 6 bases remaining between them. Germline values: CDR1 MGHRA, CDR2 YSYEKL. CDR3 residues: CASSQVGDTGELFF. DNA for the CDR3: TGCGCCAGCAGCCAAGTGGGGGACACCGGGGAGCTGTTTTTT.

The chain has TRBV6-5 and TRBJ1-3; D might be TRBD1 (6 bases). Germline V gene sequence: CDR1 MNHEY, CDR2 SVGAGI. Trimming took off 5 bases at V and 0 bases at J, with 8 bases between the two ends. This CDR3 is 14 amino acids long. The CDR3 DNA sequence: TGTGCCAGCAGTCGACAGGCCTCTGGAAACACCATATATTTT. Protein sequence: CASSRQASGNTIYF.

This clone was counted once. In the same sample, other DNA sequences code for this CDR3. This chain connects TRBV7-9 to TRBJ1-1; unclear D gene. The CDR3 covers 12 residues. Germline V gene data show CDR1 as SEHNR and CDR2 as FQNEAQ (reference sequence). Between the trimmed V and J ends, which lost 1 base and 4 bases, there was a span of 4 bases. The CDR3 DNA reads TGTGCCAGCAGCTTAGAGGCCACTGAAGCTTTCTTT. Protein sequence: CASSLEATEAFF.

This clone showed up just a few times. The chain carries TRBV11-2 and TRBJ2-6; D uncertain. The germline V and J ends were trimmed by 1 base and 0 bases, with 7 bases remaining between them. CDR3 length equals 16 residues. Germline V CDR1 and CDR2: SGHAT, FQNNGV. The CDR3 nucleotides read TGTGCCAGCAGCTTAGTTCGGAGCTCTGGGGCCAACGTCCTGACTTTC. It is translated as CASSLVRSSGANVLTF.

The table lists this clone with a count of one. This sequence joins TRBV18 and TRBJ1-1; the match to TRBD1 covers 7 bases. The V gene's germline CDR1 is KGHSH and CDR2 LQKENI. The CDR3 contains 17 residues. V dropped 2 bases and J dropped 1; count of bases not matched to a gene: 10. The CDR3 sequence: CASSPNLQQGTNTEAFF. In DNA form, the CDR3 reads TGTGCCAGCTCACCAAACCTGCAACAGGGGACGAACACTGAAGCTTTCTTT.

This clone was seen a few times. J is TRBJ1-5 and V is TRBV5-6; D unclear. Per the germline V gene, CDR1 is SGHDT and CDR2 is YYEEEE. This CDR3 spans 13 amino acids. The V end lost 0 bases, the J end lost 5 bases, and 6 bases lay between the germline ends. CDR3 DNA sequence: TGTGCCAGCAGCTTGGGAGGGTATCAGCCCCAGCATTTT. This translates into CASSLGGYQPQHF.

V is TRBV7-8 and J is TRBJ2-1; no reliable D call. The germline CDR1 and CDR2 sequences are SGHVS and FQNEAQ. CDR3 size: 17 residues. Deletions cut 4 bases from V and 0 bases from J, with 16 bases between. The CDR3 DNA reads as TGTGCCAGCAGCTCAGTGCTAGGGCGTGGCTCCTACAATGAGCAGTTCTTC. It is translated as CASSSVLGRGSYNEQFF.

Comments on this clone: Other DNA sequences of this sample code for an identical CDR3. This chain uses TRBV9 with TRBJ2-3; 11 bases fit TRBD2. V was pared by 0 bases and J by 3 bases, with 0 bases of the junction left unmatched. The CDR3 consists of 15 residues. The V gene's germline CDR1 is SGDLS and CDR2 YYNGEE. The CDR3 protein is CASSVGLAGTDTQYF. The CDR3, as DNA: TGTGCCAGCAGCGTAGGACTAGCGGGAACAGATACGCAGTATTTT.

The V and J genes are TRBV7-9 and TRBJ2-7, with 13 bases aligning to TRBD2. Germline CDR1 and CDR2: SEHNR and FQNEAQ (reference sequence). The CDR3 has 17 residues. Losses at the gene ends were 4 bases for V and 2 bases for J; bases not matched to a gene: 8. CDR3 amino acids: CASSSGTSGIRTYEQYF. CDR3 nucleotides: TGTGCCAGCAGCTCCGGGACTAGCGGGATTAGAACCTACGAGCAGTACTTC.

The chain combines TRBV5-4 with TRBJ2-7; 7 bases line up with TRBD2. Per the germline V gene, CDR1 is SGHNT and CDR2 is YYREEE (reference sequence). Germline trimming cut 0 bases from V and 2 bases from J; bases unmatched to any gene: 5. CDR3 length: 15 amino acids. CDR3 nucleotides: TGTGCCAGCAGCTTGGAGGTAGCGGGCGCCTACGAGCAGTACTTC. Residues: CASSLEVAGAYEQYF.

The chain combines TRBV2 with TRBJ1-1; D is ambiguous. Germline V gene sequence: CDR1 SNHLY, CDR2 FYNNEI. The V gene lost 4 bases and the J gene lost 0 bases, with 15 bases spanning the gap. The CDR3 covers 16 residues. CDR3 nucleotides: TGTGCCAGCAGTGGGAGACAACCCGAGATGAACACTGAAGCTTTCTTT. Translating gives CASSGRQPEMNTEAFF. Full variable domain (remainder filled in from reference TRBV2 and TRBJ1-1): EPEVTQTPSHQVTQMGQEVILRCVPISNHLYFYWYRQILGQKVEFLVSFYNNEISEKSEIFDDQFSVERPDGSNFTLKIRSTKLEDSAMYFCASSGRQPEMNTEAFFGQGTRLTVV.

V usage is TRBV15 and J usage is TRBJ2-3; TRBD2 agrees at 11 bases. Germline CDR1 and CDR2: LNHNV and YYDKDF (reference sequence). The ends lost 5 bases at V and 1 base at J; junction bases unmatched: 11. This CDR3 contains 18 residues. DNA for the CDR3: TGTGCCACCAGCGACGTGGGTTTAGCGGGAGGGGGCACAGATACGCAGTATTTT. Translation gives CATSDVGLAGGGTDTQYF.

The chain is built from TRBV6-5 and TRBJ1-1, with 7 bases that match TRBD1. The CDR3 contains 14 residues. Trimming cost V 4 bases and J 1 base; bases outside gene matches: 3. In germline, CDR1 is MNHEY, CDR2 SVGAGI. The CDR3 nucleotides read TGTGCCAGCAGTTCCCAGGGGGGGAACACTGAAGCTTTCTTT. This sequence encodes CASSSQGGNTEAFF.

This clone was found a few times. The gene calls are TRBV10-3 and TRBJ2-3; weak D call: TRBD1 (5 bases). The CDR3 spans 15 residues. Trimming removed 2 bases at V and 2 bases at J, with 11 bases between. Germline V lookup: CDR1 ENHRY, CDR2 SYGVKD. The CDR3 region is CAISEGAGNTDTQYF. For the CDR3, the DNA is TGTGCCATCAGTGAGGGGGCAGGGAACACAGATACGCAGTATTTT.

This clone was observed once. The rearrangement joins TRBV19 to TRBJ1-4; TRBD1 is a possible D gene (6 bases). With 8 bases removed from V and 6 bases from J, the gap between germline ends came to 19 bases. The CDR3 extends over 15 amino acids. Germline V gene sequence: CDR1 LNHDA, CDR2 SQIVND (reference sequence). CDR3 sequence: CASRFLSEGDEKLFF. CDR3 in DNA: TGTGCCAGTCGTTTCCTCTCCGAGGGGGATGAAAAACTGTTTTTT.

The V and J genes are TRBV6-1 and TRBJ1-2; a possible D gene is TRBD1 (6 bases). Trimming stripped 6 bases from V and 12 bases from J, with 23 bases between. The CDR3 totals 14 residues. Looked up from germline, CDR1 is MNHNS and CDR2 is SASEGT. The CDR3 nucleotides are TGTGCCAGCAGCGCGGACAGTCCGCGCTATGCGGACACCTTC. Its protein is CASSADSPRYADTF.

This chain joins TRBV6-4 and TRBJ2-1, with TRBD2 matching over 9 bases. The junction had 11 bases not matched to a gene; V was cut back by 5 bases and J by 9 bases. This CDR3 is built from 15 residues. CDR1 MRHNA and CDR2 SNTAGT come from the germline V gene. CDR3: CASSRVAGEAVEQFF. The CDR3 DNA follows: TGTGCCAGCAGTAGAGTAGCGGGAGAAGCTGTTGAGCAGTTCTTC.

The CDR3 DNA reads as TGTGCCAGCAGCTTAGGGACTAGCGGGGGGCAAGATACGCAGTATTTT. Translation gives CASSLGTSGGQDTQYF. J is TRBJ2-3 and V is TRBV7-2; 14 bases are shared with TRBD2. This CDR3 spans 16 amino acids. V trimming: 1 base; J trimming: 5 bases; junction bases outside the gene matches: 2. Germline CDR1 SGHTA, CDR2 FQGNSA.

CDR3 DNA sequence: TGTGCCAGAAGGAGCGGAGATACGCAGTATTTT. This encodes CARRSGDTQYF. The rearrangement joins TRBV7-9 to TRBJ2-3; D might be TRBD2 (5 bases). The V gene lost 9 bases and the J gene lost 5 bases, with 9 bases spanning the gap. CDR1 is SEHNR and CDR2 is FQNEAQ in the germline V gene (reference sequence). This CDR3 has 11 residues.

Note on this clone: One end of the junction does not line up with germline, which may come from a read error. The V call is TRBV7-7, the J call TRBJ2-1; 10 bases are shared with TRBD2. CDR3 size: 15 residues. Germline assignment: CDR1 SSHAT and CDR2 FNYEAQ (reference sequence). CDR3 region: CASSLAGGQFNEQFF. CDR3 bases: TGTGCTAGCAGCTTAGCGGGGGGCCAGTTCAATGAGCAGTTCTTC.

The V gene is TRBV6-1, the J gene TRBJ2-7; 9 nucleotides align to TRBD1. Trimming at V came to 4 bases and at J to 2 bases, leaving 6 bases not matched to a gene. CDR3 size: 15 residues. Germline V gene lookup returns CDR1 MNHNS and CDR2 SASEGT. This CDR3 is CASSGPGQGTYEQYF. The CDR3 DNA reads as TGTGCCAGCAGTGGACCGGGACAGGGAACCTACGAGCAGTACTTC.

J is TRBJ2-5 and V is TRBV18, with a possible D match to TRBD1 (5 bases). Germline V CDR1 and CDR2: KGHSH, LQKENI. V was pared by 3 bases and J by 2 bases, with 10 bases between. This CDR3 has 14 amino acids. CDR3 protein: CASSPLRGQETQYF. Here the CDR3 DNA reads TGTGCCAGCTCACCCCTAAGGGGACAAGAGACCCAGTACTTC.

The chain couples TRBV28 to TRBJ2-7, with 9 bases aligning to TRBD2. This CDR3 has 14 residues. Germline CDR1 is MDHEN and CDR2 is SYDVKM. The junction had 8 bases not matched to a gene; V was cut back by 8 bases and J by 3 bases. CDR3 protein: CASSGLAQVYEQYF. The CDR3 DNA is TGTGCCAGCTCCGGACTAGCGCAAGTCTACGAGCAGTACTTC.

This chain uses TRBV6-5 with TRBJ2-7; D may be TRBD1 (7 bases). V was trimmed by 1 base and J by 5 bases, leaving 12 bases between them. Germline CDR1 and CDR2: MNHEY and SVGAGI. The CDR3 contains 14 residues. CDR3 residues: CASSYLGRGDEQYF. Here the CDR3 DNA reads TGTGCCAGCAGTTACTTAGGCAGGGGGGACGAGCAGTACTTC.

The chain joins TRBV4-1 to TRBJ2-1; TRBD2 might be the D (6 bases). This CDR3 comprises 15 residues. CDR1 MGHRA and CDR2 YSYEKL come from the germline V gene. V was cut by 2 bases and J by 8 bases, with 16 bases left in between. The CDR3 DNA follows: TGCGCCAGCAGCCAACATGGGCTAGCGTCGGATGAGCAGTTCTTC. This gives the protein CASSQHGLASDEQFF.

The chain combines TRBV2 with TRBJ2-7; D ambiguous. Deletions cut 1 base from V and 2 bases from J, with 9 bases between. Germline V gives CDR1 SNHLY, CDR2 FYNNEI. The CDR3 contains 14 residues. CDR3 DNA: TGTGCCAGCAGTGAAGATTTAGGTACCTACGAGCAGTACTTC. It codes for CASSEDLGTYEQYF. The full variable domain, in which reference TRBV2 and TRBJ2-7 provide the parts outside the CDR3, is EPEVTQTPSHQVTQMGQEVILRCVPISNHLYFYWYRQILGQKVEFLVSFYNNEISEKSEIFDDQFSVERPDGSNFTLKIRSTKLEDSAMYFCASSEDLGTYEQYFGPGTRLTVT.

The V and J genes are TRBV25-1 and TRBJ2-5; TRBD1 matches at 11 bases. Germline CDR1 and CDR2: MGHDK and SYGVNS. The V segment lost 3 bases and the J segment 5 bases; nucleotides outside the gene matches: 11. This CDR3 has 17 amino acids. The CDR3 DNA reads TGTGCCAGCAGTGAGAGGACAGGGGGCGTACTAAGGGAGACCCAGTACTTC. It codes for CASSERTGGVLRETQYF.

The V call is TRBV6-6, the J call TRBJ2-3; D unclear. The ends were cut back, 6 bases at V and 5 bases at J, with 12 bases in the middle. Germline V CDR1 and CDR2: MNHNY, SVGAGI (reference sequence). This CDR3 has 13 residues. The CDR3 here is CASRNPIGDTQYF. Written as DNA, the CDR3 is TGTGCCAGCAGGAACCCTATAGGAGATACGCAGTATTTT.

J is TRBJ1-2 and V is TRBV28; tentative D call: TRBD1 (6 bases). From germline, CDR1 is MDHEN and CDR2 SYDVKM. Trimming stripped 5 bases from V and 3 bases from J, with 10 bases between. The CDR3 contains 13 residues. CDR3 sequence (DNA): TGTGCCAGCAGTCAGGACAGTGACTATGGCTACACCTTC. Translating it yields CASSQDSDYGYTF.

This clone has more than one count but fewer than ten. This rearrangement joins TRBV29-1 to TRBJ1-2, with D unclear. The CDR3 covers 13 residues. V shed 3 bases and J shed 0 bases, with 8 bases lying between them. Germline values: CDR1 SQVTM, CDR2 ANQGSEA. The CDR3 DNA reads TGCAGCGTTGACAGTTTGTCTAACTATGGCTACACCTTC. It codes for CSVDSLSNYGYTF.